Listed here is a single TCR beta chain. Sequencing used immunoSEQ v3. Produced via immunoSEQ multiplex PCR; TCRdb's table is partial and in-frame only. The data contain tens of thousands of clones, under 75% of them singletons. Germline CDR1 and CDR2: SGHRS and YFSETQ. The CDR3 length is 12 residues. Trimming shortened V by 1 base and J by 10 bases, and 9 bases separated the two germline ends. The data belong to a study of TIL therapy for anti-PD-1-resistant metastatic lung cancer. As to time point: pre-treatment sample, taken before nivolumab and TIL therapy. The origin of this receptor is a person between 25 and 80 years old with non-small cell lung cancer. Sequenced material: blood, taken at baseline. The rearrangement uses TRBV5-1 and TRBJ2-1; maybe TRBD2 (5 bases). CDR3 region: CASSLSRREQFF. CDR3 bases: TGCGCCAGCAGCTTGAGTCGGAGGGAGCAGTTCTTC.